This paragraph covers one T cell receptor beta chain sequence. Authors' analysis steps: Reference gene primer amplification gave estimated nucleated cell counts. The protocol was immunoSEQ multiplex PCR, while the TCRdb copy is restricted to in-frame clones and leaves out a portion. Clone size and the V and J calls come from that table; the DNA yielded D and trimming. The data contain about 140,000 clones, roughly 84% of them singletons. The data belong to a study of blood T cell repertoires in COVID-19. As for the study in general: Both acute and convalescent COVID-19 samples were obtained from the United States, Italy and Spain.

Trimming took 6 bases from V and 5 from J; bases not matched to a gene: 9. CDR1 and CDR2 from the germline V gene are MDHEN and SYDVKM. The CDR3 consists of 15 residues. Residents of 20 to 25 US areas, aged about 18 to 89 years, made up the participants. Researchers sorted participants into cohorts using their self-reported clinical history. The source is a man between 65 and 85 years old who had been exposed to COVID-19. V is TRBV28 and J is TRBJ2-1, with 8 bases fitting TRBD2. The sequenced material came from PBMCs or T cells enriched from blood (not recorded which). Here the CDR3 DNA reads TGTGCCAGCAGAACCCCTAGCGGGTCAGACAATGAGCAGTTCTTC. Residues: CASRTPSGSDNEQFF. Filled out from reference TRBV28 and TRBJ2-1, the complete variable domain reads DVKVTQSSRYLVKRTGEKVFLECVQDMDHENMFWYRQDPGLGLRLIYFSYDVKMKEKGDIPEGYSVSREKKERFSLILESASTNQTSMYLCASRTPSGSDNEQFFGPGTRLTVL.